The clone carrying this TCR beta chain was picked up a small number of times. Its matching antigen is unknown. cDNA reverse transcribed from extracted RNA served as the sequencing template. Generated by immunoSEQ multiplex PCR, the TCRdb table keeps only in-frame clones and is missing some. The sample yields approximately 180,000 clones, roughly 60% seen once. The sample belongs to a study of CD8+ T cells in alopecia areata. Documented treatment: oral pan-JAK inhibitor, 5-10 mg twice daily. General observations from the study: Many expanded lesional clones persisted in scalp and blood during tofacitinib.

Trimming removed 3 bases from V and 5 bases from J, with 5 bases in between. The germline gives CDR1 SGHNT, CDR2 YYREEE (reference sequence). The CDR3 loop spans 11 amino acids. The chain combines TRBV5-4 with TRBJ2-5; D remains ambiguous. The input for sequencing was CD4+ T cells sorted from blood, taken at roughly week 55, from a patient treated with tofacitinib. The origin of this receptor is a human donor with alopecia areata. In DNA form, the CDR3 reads TGTGCCAGCAGCTCCCCCGAGACCCAGTACTTC. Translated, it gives CASSSPETQYF.